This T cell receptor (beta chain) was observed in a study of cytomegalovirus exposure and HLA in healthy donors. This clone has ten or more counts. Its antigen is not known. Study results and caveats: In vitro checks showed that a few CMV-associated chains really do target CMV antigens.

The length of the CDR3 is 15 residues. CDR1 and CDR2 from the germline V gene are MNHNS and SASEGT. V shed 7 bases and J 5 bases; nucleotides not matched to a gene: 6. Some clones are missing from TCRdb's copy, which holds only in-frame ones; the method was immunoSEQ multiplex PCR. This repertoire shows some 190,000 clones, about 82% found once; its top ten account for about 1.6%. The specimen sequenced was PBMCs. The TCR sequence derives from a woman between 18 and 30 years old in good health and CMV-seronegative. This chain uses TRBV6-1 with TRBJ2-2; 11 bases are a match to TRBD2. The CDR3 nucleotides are TGTGCCAGCATTCTACTAGCGGGGGAGACCGGGGAGCTGTTTTTT. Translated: CASILLAGETGELFF.